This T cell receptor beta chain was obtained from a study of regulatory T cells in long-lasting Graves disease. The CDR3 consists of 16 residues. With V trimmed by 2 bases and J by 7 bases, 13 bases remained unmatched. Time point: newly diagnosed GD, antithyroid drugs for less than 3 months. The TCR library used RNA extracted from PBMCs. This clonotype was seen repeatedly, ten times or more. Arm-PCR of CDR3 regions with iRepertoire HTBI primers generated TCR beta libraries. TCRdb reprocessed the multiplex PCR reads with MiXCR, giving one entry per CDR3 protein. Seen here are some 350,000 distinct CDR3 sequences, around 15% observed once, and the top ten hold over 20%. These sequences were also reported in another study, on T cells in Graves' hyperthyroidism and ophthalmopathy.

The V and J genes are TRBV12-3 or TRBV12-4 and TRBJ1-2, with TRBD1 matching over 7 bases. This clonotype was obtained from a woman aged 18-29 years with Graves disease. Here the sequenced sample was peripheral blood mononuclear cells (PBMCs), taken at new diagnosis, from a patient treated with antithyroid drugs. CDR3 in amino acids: CASSLTSPTGFAGYTF. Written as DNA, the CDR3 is TGTGCCAGCAGTTTAACTTCCCCGACAGGGTTTGCTGGCTACACCTTC.